Following are 13 T cell receptor beta chains from one sample sequenced in a study of shared clonotypes between healthy human individuals. TCRdb's table, derived via immunoSEQ multiplex PCR, lists solely in-frame clones and lacks some. The sample consists of some 1 million clones, 65% to 80% of them appearing once. Sequencing was performed on memory CD4+ T cells sorted from blood. The sample's subset: CD45RA-negative fraction. The source of these receptors is a man aged 18 to 29 in good health.

The gene calls are TRBV9 and TRBJ2-1; 13 positions agree with TRBD2. The germline gives CDR1 SGDLS, CDR2 YYNGEE. V shed 5 bases and J 8 bases; nucleotides not matched to a gene: 7. This CDR3 has 15 amino acids. The CDR3 DNA reads TGTGCCAGCAGGCGGACTAGCGGGAGTACCCATGAGCAGTTCTTC. Protein sequence: CASRRTSGSTHEQFF.

This rearrangement joins TRBV5-1 to TRBJ2-1; D is undetermined. Germline V gives CDR1 SGHRS, CDR2 YFSETQ. The CDR3 contains 15 residues. Deletions cut 3 bases from V and 0 bases from J, with 10 bases between. The CDR3 is CASSSGYSSYNEQFF. CDR3 DNA: TGCGCCAGCAGCTCCGGGTACAGCTCCTACAATGAGCAGTTCTTC.

For this clone: This sample includes further DNA sequences coding for the same CDR3. The CDR3: CASSLAGEYEQYF. The CDR3 DNA reads TGCGCCAGCAGCTTGGCCGGTGAATACGAGCAGTACTTC. V is TRBV5-1 and J is TRBJ2-7, with D unresolved. Trimming took off 0 bases at V and 4 bases at J, with 8 bases between the two ends. Germline values: CDR1 SGHRS, CDR2 YFSETQ. The CDR3 loop spans 13 amino acids.

V usage is TRBV11-2 and J usage is TRBJ1-1, with D possibly matching TRBD1 (5 bases). CDR3 length: 13 amino acids. V was trimmed by 4 bases and J by 2 bases, leaving 8 bases between them. Germline assignment: CDR1 SGHAT and CDR2 FQNNGV. Written as DNA, the CDR3 is TGTGCCAGCAGCTGGGGACTCAACACTGAAGCTTTCTTT. Its protein is CASSWGLNTEAFF.

This CDR3 reads CASSHRIRDTVALLSGANVLTF. In DNA, the CDR3 is TGTGCCAGCAGTCACCGAATAAGGGACACGGTCGCCCTACTTTCTGGGGCCAACGTCCTGACTTTC. This chain connects TRBV28 to TRBJ2-6; weak D call: TRBD1 (6 bases). This CDR3 contains 22 residues. The germline V gene encodes CDR1 MDHEN and CDR2 SYDVKM. Between the trimmed V and J ends, which lost 5 bases and 1 base, there was a span of 30 bases.

This clone appeared a few times. The chain carries TRBV7-2 and TRBJ2-3; D perhaps matches TRBD2 (6 bases). V was cut by 7 bases and J by 0 bases, with 11 bases left in between. Germline CDR1 is SGHTA and CDR2 is FQGNSA. CDR3 length: 14 residues. The CDR3 loop is CASKEGYSTDTQYF. CDR3 sequence (DNA): TGTGCCAGCAAGGAGGGGTATAGCACAGATACGCAGTATTTT.

Note on this clone: This specimen includes other DNA sequences encoding the same CDR3. This sequence joins TRBV5-1 and TRBJ1-1; no clear D. CDR3 size: 14 residues. Trimming took off 0 bases at V and 1 base at J, with 7 bases between the two ends. Germline lookup yields CDR1 SGHRS and CDR2 YFSETQ. As DNA, the CDR3 is TGCGCCAGCAGCTTGGGGGATGGGAACACTGAAGCTTTCTTT. Translated: CASSLGDGNTEAFF.

This clone was seen at least ten times. J is TRBJ1-1 and V is TRBV5-1; D might be TRBD1 (5 bases). Looked up from germline, CDR1 is SGHRS and CDR2 is YFSETQ. The CDR3 spans 15 residues. The V and J ends lost 4 bases and 1 base respectively, with 14 bases between them. CDR3: CASSPHLTENTEAFF. The CDR3 nucleotides read TGCGCCAGCAGCCCCCACTTGACAGAGAACACTGAAGCTTTCTTT. Variable domain in full (rest from reference TRBV5-1 and TRBJ1-1): KAGVTQTPRYLIKTRGQQVTLSCSPISGHRSVSWYQQTPGQGLQFLFEYFSETQRNKGNFPGRFSGRQFSNSRSEMNVSTLELGDSALYLCASSPHLTENTEAFFGQGTRLTVV.

The chain couples TRBV4-1 to TRBJ2-3; D gene ambiguous. Germline values: CDR1 MGHRA, CDR2 YSYEKL. The CDR3 extends over 16 amino acids. Trimming shortened V by 4 bases and J by 3 bases, and 17 bases separated the two germline ends. The CDR3 DNA reads as TGCGCCAGCAGCCCTTCAGGTGGGCTGAGTACAGATACGCAGTATTTT. Translating it yields CASSPSGGLSTDTQYF.

This clone was counted at least ten times. The J gene is TRBJ2-7, the V gene TRBV5-6; perhaps TRBD2 as D (7 bases). V dropped 2 bases and J dropped 6 bases, with 12 bases sitting between them. Germline V gene lookup returns CDR1 SGHDT and CDR2 YYEEEE. This CDR3 contains 13 residues. CDR3 loop: CASSLMGGPEQYF. The CDR3, as DNA: TGTGCCAGCAGCTTAATGGGGGGGCCCGAGCAGTACTTC.

In its sample, this clone was seen a few times. V is TRBV4-3 and J is TRBJ2-1, with TRBD2 matching over 10 bases. V shed 0 bases and J 4 bases; nucleotides not matched to a gene: 6. The CDR3 runs 17 residues. In germline, CDR1 is LGHNA, CDR2 YSLEER. The CDR3 is CASSQDRTSGKYNEQFF. CDR3 DNA: TGCGCCAGCAGCCAAGATCGAACTAGCGGGAAGTACAATGAGCAGTTCTTC.

This clone has a single count. The chain joins TRBV19 to TRBJ2-1; 10 bases line up with TRBD2. The trim removed 4 bases at V and 6 bases at J, leaving 6 bases unmatched. The germline gives CDR1 LNHDA, CDR2 SQIVND (reference sequence). The length of the CDR3 is 15 residues. The CDR3 region has the DNA TGTGCCAGTAGTACTCTAGCGGGAGATCGCAATGAGCAGTTCTTC. It encodes CASSTLAGDRNEQFF. The complete variable domain, with remaining parts taken from reference TRBV19 and TRBJ2-1, reads DGGITQSPKYLFRKEGQNVTLSCEQNLNHDAMYWYRQDPGQGLRLIYYSQIVNDFQKGDIAEGYSVSREKKESFPLTVTSAQKNPTAFYLCASSTLAGDRNEQFFGPGTRLTVL.

Written as DNA, the CDR3 is TGTGCCAGCATAGACAGGGGGAGGGAGACCCAGTACTTC. It encodes CASIDRGRETQYF. The rearrangement joins TRBV2 to TRBJ2-5, with TRBD1 matching over 9 bases. Germline V gives CDR1 SNHLY, CDR2 FYNNEI. This CDR3 is 13 amino acids long. Germline trimming cut 7 bases from V and 5 bases from J; bases unmatched to any gene: 5.